This entry is about one T cell receptor beta chain. This specimen belongs to a study of blood T cell repertoires in COVID-19. Study at large: The samples span acute and convalescent COVID-19 from the United States, Italy and Spain. Sources were T cells, B-cell-depleted T cells, or PBMCs; the material itself was cDNA or gDNA.

CDR1 is LNHDA, CDR2 SQIVND, per germline (reference sequence). The junction had 10 bases not matched to a gene; V was cut back by 5 bases and J by 7 bases. The CDR3 length is 15 residues. As processed by the authors: Estimates of nucleated cell counts were drawn from the amplification of reference gene primers. Produced via immunoSEQ multiplex PCR; TCRdb's table is partial and in-frame only. The V and J calls and the clone size are those of that table, but D and trimming were determined from the DNA. Among about 25,000 clones listed, around 80% were seen once. The sample was peripheral blood. This TCR came from a woman over 75 with acute or convalescent COVID-19. The rearrangement joins TRBV19 to TRBJ1-2, with 10 bases that match TRBD1. The CDR3 region has the DNA TGTGCCAGTAGTCCCTCGGGACAGGGGCGAGCTGGCTACACCTTC. Translation: CASSPSGQGRAGYTF.